The 17 T cell receptor beta chains below all came from one sample that was sequenced in a study of T cell repertoires in cytomegalovirus infection. TCRdb reprocessed the reads via MiXCR and lists one record per CDR3 protein. The sample has about half a million distinct CDR3 sequences, about 42% seen once; the top ten hold roughly two fifths. No cognate antigen is known for these TCRs. The input for sequencing was cultured PBMCs, taken from culture after CMV antigen stimulation. All receptors derive from a human donor in good health (CMV status not recorded). Some clones in this sample may be carry-over from other donors' samples.

The rearrangement joins TRBV18 to TRBJ1-1; the D is unclear. The germline V gene encodes CDR1 KGHSH and CDR2 LQKENI. The CDR3 has 14 amino acids. V lost 7 bases, J lost 3 bases, and 15 bases lay in between. The CDR3 spells CASFFSRGDTEAFF. Written as DNA, the CDR3 is TGTGCCAGCTTCTTCAGTCGTGGGGACACTGAAGCTTTCTTT.

The chain joins TRBV7-9 to TRBJ1-1; no clear D. V was pared by 4 bases and J by 3 bases, with 9 bases between. The CDR3 contains 13 residues. The V gene's germline CDR1 is SEHNR and CDR2 FQNEAQ (reference sequence). The CDR3 region has the DNA TGTGCCAGCAGCTCTACACTTGACACTGAAGCTTTCTTT. This codes for CASSSTLDTEAFF.

This clonotype was observed at least ten times. The V call is TRBV7-2, the J call TRBJ1-2, with TRBD1 identical over 9 bases. CDR1 and CDR2 (germline): SGHTA, FQGNSA. Losses at the gene ends were 4 bases for V and 6 bases for J; bases not matched to a gene: 6. This CDR3 region has 14 residues. The CDR3 sequence is CASSSSGTGNGYTF. The CDR3 DNA sequence: TGTGCCAGCAGCTCCTCCGGGACAGGGAATGGCTACACCTTC.

The V gene is TRBV20-1, the J gene TRBJ2-3; 7 positions match TRBD1. Germline V CDR1 and CDR2: DFQATT, SNEGSKA (reference sequence). The CDR3 contains 14 residues. V lost 6 bases to trimming and J lost 1 base; unmatched junction nucleotides: 7. CDR3 DNA sequence: TGCAGTGCCACTGAGGGGGCTGGCACAGATACGCAGTATTTT. Translation: CSATEGAGTDTQYF.

This clonotype was recorded a few times. This chain uses TRBV11-2 with TRBJ1-1, with D unresolved. The CDR3 spans 13 residues. V dropped 1 base and J dropped 10 bases, with 13 bases sitting between them. Looked up from germline, CDR1 is SGHAT and CDR2 is FQNNGV. CDR3 amino acids: CASSLVPWVGAFF. CDR3 in DNA: TGTGCCAGCAGCTTAGTCCCCTGGGTAGGAGCTTTCTTT. Complete variable domain (other parts from reference TRBV11-2 and TRBJ1-1): EAGVAQSPRYKIIEKRQSVAFWCNPISGHATLYWYQQILGQGPKLLIQFQNNGVVDDSQLPKDRFSAERLKGVDSTLKIQPAKLEDSAVYLCASSLVPWVGAFFGQGTRLTVV.

V usage is TRBV7-2 and J usage is TRBJ1-1; D uncertain. Trimming removed 6 bases from V and 1 base from J, with 12 bases in between. The CDR3 totals 14 residues. Germline loops: CDR1 SGHTA, CDR2 FQGNSA. CDR3 protein: CASSQYEGNTEAFF. For the CDR3, the DNA is TGTGCCAGCAGTCAATATGAGGGGAACACTGAAGCTTTCTTT.

CDR3 sequence reads: CASQGTSGGPLGDTQYF. The DNA of the CDR3 is TGTGCCAGCCAGGGGACTAGCGGGGGCCCATTGGGAGATACGCAGTATTTT. V and J are TRBV2 and TRBJ2-3; TRBD2 matches 14 bases. Trimming removed 8 bases from V and 5 bases from J; junction bases left unmatched: 12. CDR1 and CDR2 from the germline V gene are SNHLY and FYNNEI. The CDR3 runs to 17 residues.

This clonotype was detected only a few times. The chain has TRBV12-3 or TRBV12-4 and TRBJ2-7; 7 bases agree with TRBD2. With V trimmed by 5 bases and J by 2 bases, 6 bases remained unmatched. The CDR3 length is 14 residues. Here the CDR3 reads CASSPGLGPYEQYF. The CDR3 nucleotides are TGTGCCAGCAGTCCTGGACTAGGCCCCTACGAGCAGTACTTC.

This chain links TRBV2 with TRBJ2-7, with D perhaps matching TRBD2 (6 bases). The CDR3 is made up of 15 amino acids. The germline V gene encodes CDR1 SNHLY and CDR2 FYNNEI. Trimming pared 4 bases from V and 2 bases from J, leaving 15 bases between. CDR3 residues: CASSGLGGVPYEQYF. The DNA for the CDR3 is TGTGCCAGCAGTGGCTTAGGAGGGGTCCCCTACGAGCAGTACTTC.

The chain uses TRBV18 and TRBJ2-4; D perhaps matches TRBD1 (6 bases). The germline CDR1 and CDR2 sequences are KGHSH and LQKENI. The CDR3 extends over 15 amino acids. V was cut by 3 bases and J by 0 bases, with 9 bases left in between. The CDR3 sequence is CASSPTGTAKNIQYF. Written as DNA, the CDR3 is TGTGCCAGCTCACCTACAGGGACAGCCAAAAACATTCAGTACTTC.

This clonotype showed up just a few times. V gene TRBV7-2 combines with J gene TRBJ2-7; the match to TRBD2 covers 9 bases. CDR3 length equals 15 residues. Trimming removed 5 bases from V and 1 base from J; junction bases left unmatched: 6. The germline V gene has CDR1 SGHTA and CDR2 FQGNSA. Here the CDR3 reads CASSPGLAISYEQYF. The CDR3 nucleotides are TGTGCCAGCAGCCCCGGACTAGCGATTTCCTACGAGCAGTACTTC.

This clonotype came up a few times. The chain is built from TRBV7-8 and TRBJ2-1; 10 bases line up with TRBD2. Trimming cost V 5 bases and J 2 bases; bases outside gene matches: 6. The CDR3 is made up of 16 amino acids. The germline CDR1 and CDR2 sequences are SGHVS and FQNEAQ. CDR3 protein: CASSPLAGVPYNEQFF. CDR3 in DNA: TGTGCCAGCAGCCCCCTAGCGGGAGTCCCCTACAATGAGCAGTTCTTC.

CDR3 bases: TGTGCCAGCAGCTTAGTCAGGTGGGGGGGGGGCGACGAGCAGTACTTC. Translated, it gives CASSLVRWGGGDEQYF. V gene TRBV7-6 combines with J gene TRBJ2-7; a weak D match, TRBD2 (7 bases). The CDR3 contains 16 residues. Per the germline V gene, CDR1 is SGHVS and CDR2 is FNYEAQ. The V gene lost 1 base and the J gene lost 5 bases, with 18 bases spanning the gap.

The rearrangement uses TRBV4-1 and TRBJ2-3; D gene unclear. The germline CDR1 and CDR2 sequences are MGHRA and YSYEKL. The CDR3 sequence is 15 residues long. V lost 1 base and J 3 bases, leaving 11 bases between the germline ends. CDR3 loop: CASSQGDFATDTQYF. The CDR3 DNA reads TGCGCCAGCAGCCAAGGGGATTTTGCGACAGATACGCAGTATTTT.

The chain links TRBV25-1 to TRBJ2-5, with D perhaps TRBD1 or TRBD2 (8 bases each). Trimming left V 4 bases short and J 4 bases short, with 19 bases between. Germline lookup yields CDR1 MGHDK and CDR2 SYGVNS. The CDR3 spans 16 residues. CDR3 region: CASSVGQGGRPETQYF. The CDR3 DNA follows: TGTGCCAGCAGTGTCGGACAGGGCGGGAGGCCAGAGACCCAGTACTTC.

This clonotype has just one count. The chain couples TRBV2 to TRBJ2-3; D ambiguous. With 4 bases removed from V and 0 bases from J, the gap between germline ends came to 8 bases. This CDR3 is 14 amino acids long. Germline loops: CDR1 SNHLY, CDR2 FYNNEI. DNA for the CDR3: TGTGCCAGCAGTGGGGGAATTAGCACAGATACGCAGTATTTT. Its protein is CASSGGISTDTQYF. Using reference TRBV2 and TRBJ2-3 for the parts outside the CDR3, the full variable domain is EPEVTQTPSHQVTQMGQEVILRCVPISNHLYFYWYRQILGQKVEFLVSFYNNEISEKSEIFDDQFSVERPDGSNFTLKIRSTKLEDSAMYFCASSGGISTDTQYFGPGTRLTVL.

This clonotype turned up a few times. The chain carries TRBV7-8 and TRBJ2-2; tentative D call: TRBD2 (5 bases). Trimming removed 5 bases at V and 0 bases at J, with 16 bases between. Germline CDR1 is SGHVS and CDR2 is FQNEAQ. This CDR3 comprises 17 residues. This chain's CDR3 is CASSPLGGYANTGELFF. The CDR3 bases are TGTGCCAGCAGCCCCCTAGGAGGTTACGCGAACACCGGGGAGCTGTTTTTT.